The 22 T cell receptor beta chains in this list originate from one sample, sequenced in a study of long-term antiretroviral therapy in people with HIV. Investigators performed immunoSEQ version v3.0 at survey level. The repertoire was sequenced with immunoSEQ multiplex PCR; TCRdb's copy has only in-frame clones and lacks some. Of 36,000 or so clones detected, roughly 80% appear once; the ten largest clones hold 6% to 7%. This sample comprised unsorted PBMCs, obtained 0.6 years after starting antiretroviral therapy. The receptor source for this set is a man between 18 and 29 years old with HIV.

The chain combines TRBV27 with TRBJ2-5; D gene ambiguous. This CDR3 region has 12 residues. V lost 10 bases to trimming and J lost 3 bases, with 12 bases between them. The V gene's germline CDR1 is MNHEY and CDR2 SMNVEV (reference sequence). The CDR3 reads CATNSRKETQYF. The CDR3 DNA is TGTGCCACCAACAGTCGGAAAGAGACCCAGTACTTC.

The count of this clone is one. V gene TRBV5-6 combines with J gene TRBJ2-7, with 7 bases that match TRBD1. The ends lost 4 bases at V and 2 bases at J; junction bases unmatched: 9. In germline, CDR1 is SGHDT, CDR2 YYEEEE. CDR3 size: 15 residues. The CDR3 DNA follows: TGTGCCAGCAGCCCCGTTGGGACAGCGACCTACGAGCAGTACTTC. It encodes CASSPVGTATYEQYF. Supplemented by reference TRBV5-6 and TRBJ2-7, the full variable domain reads DAGVTQSPTHLIKTRGQQVTLRCSPKSGHDTVSWYQQALGQGPQFIFQYYEEEERQRGNFPDRFSGHQFPNYSSELNVNALLLGDSALYLCASSPVGTATYEQYFGPGTRLTVT.

The rearrangement joins TRBV29-1 to TRBJ1-1; D remains unclear. Germline V gives CDR1 SQVTM, CDR2 ANQGSEA. Trimming cost V 3 bases and J 1 base, with 6 bases left between them. The CDR3 length is 12 residues. CDR3 sequence: CSVDQGNTEAFF. DNA of the CDR3: TGCAGCGTTGATCAAGGGAACACTGAAGCTTTCTTT.

As to this clone: This sample includes further DNA sequences coding for the same CDR3. CDR3: CASSQGTSGTYEQYF. The CDR3 bases are TGCGCCAGCAGCCAAGGGACTAGCGGGACCTACGAGCAGTACTTC. V and J are TRBV4-3 and TRBJ2-7, with 12 bases matching TRBD2. CDR3 length equals 15 residues. Germline V CDR1 and CDR2: LGHNA, YSLEER. Trimming took 1 base from V and 2 from J; bases not matched to a gene: 0.

This clone has only one observation. This chain connects TRBV30 to TRBJ1-1; D call uncertain. V gave up 2 bases and J gave up 1 base, with 14 bases separating them. CDR1 and CDR2 from the germline V gene are GTSNPN and SVGIG (reference sequence). CDR3 length: 15 amino acids. The CDR3 loop reads CAWSLQATPNTEAFF. The CDR3 DNA reads TGTGCCTGGAGTCTGCAGGCGACTCCGAACACTGAAGCTTTCTTT.

The chain is built from TRBV5-6 and TRBJ2-7; no firm D call. CDR3 length equals 12 residues. CDR1 and CDR2 (germline): SGHDT, YYEEEE. V lost 2 bases and J lost 5, with 8 bases in between. CDR3: CASSFGSHEQYF. Written as DNA, the CDR3 is TGTGCCAGCAGCTTCGGCAGCCACGAGCAGTACTTC.

The chain combines TRBV5-6 with TRBJ1-4; D ambiguous. V lost 5 bases, J lost 0 bases, and 11 bases lay in between. This CDR3 contains 15 residues. Looked up from germline, CDR1 is SGHDT and CDR2 is YYEEEE. CDR3 protein: CASRQTGTTNEKLFF. CDR3 DNA sequence: TGTGCCAGCAGGCAAACGGGTACAACTAATGAAAAACTGTTTTTT.

J is TRBJ2-7 and V is TRBV5-1; D might be TRBD2 (6 bases). The CDR3 covers 14 residues. Germline assignment: CDR1 SGHRS and CDR2 YFSETQ. V was cut by 0 bases and J by 0 bases, with 7 bases left in between. In DNA, the CDR3 is TGCGCCAGCAGCTTGGTTAGCGGCTCCTACGAGCAGTACTTC. It codes for CASSLVSGSYEQYF.

The gene calls are TRBV2 and TRBJ1-2; a weak D match, TRBD1 (6 bases). The CDR3 contains 13 residues. CDR1 and CDR2 (germline): SNHLY, FYNNEI. V lost 7 bases to trimming and J lost 2 bases, with 11 bases between them. The CDR3 sequence: CASKQGRNYGYTF. The CDR3 DNA reads TGTGCCAGCAAACAGGGTCGGAACTATGGCTACACCTTC.

The chain carries TRBV6-1 and TRBJ1-3; no clear D gene. Germline V gene lookup returns CDR1 MNHNS and CDR2 SASEGT. V was shortened by 4 bases and J by 0 bases, with 16 bases between the two germline ends. The CDR3 is 17 amino acids. CDR3 region: CASSAYSLLPSGNTIYF. As DNA, the CDR3 is TGTGCCAGCAGTGCCTACTCTCTGCTCCCCTCTGGAAACACCATATATTTT.

The rearrangement links TRBV6-6 to TRBJ1-4, with D unclear. The J call may be incorrect, as the DNA end agrees better with TRBJ2-2. CDR1 and CDR2 (germline): MNHNY, SVGAGI (reference sequence). The CDR3 is 13 amino acids. CDR3 nucleotides: TGTGCCAGCAGTTACTTATCGACAGGGGAGCTGTTTTTT. Its translation is CASSYLSTGELFF.

The CDR3 sequence is CASSVDALKQGGPNEKLFF. As DNA, the CDR3 is TGTGCCAGCAGCGTTGACGCCTTGAAGCAGGGGGGACCCAATGAAAAACTGTTTTTT. The chain couples TRBV9 to TRBJ1-4; 7 bases are a match to TRBD1. CDR1 SGDLS and CDR2 YYNGEE come from the germline V gene. The CDR3 covers 19 residues. Germline trimming cut 2 bases from V and 5 bases from J; bases unmatched to any gene: 18.

The chain recombines TRBV19 with TRBJ1-1; D remains unclear. Trimming pared 0 bases from V and 3 bases from J, leaving 8 bases between. The germline CDR1 and CDR2 sequences are LNHDA and SQIVND (reference sequence). The CDR3 spans 14 residues. CDR3 loop: CASSIEGRYTEAFF. CDR3 in DNA: TGTGCCAGTAGTATAGAGGGCAGATACACTGAAGCTTTCTTT.

V and J are TRBV28 and TRBJ1-1; 7 nucleotides line up with TRBD1. V was pared by 5 bases and J by 2 bases, with 11 bases of the junction left unmatched. This CDR3 is built from 16 residues. Per the germline V gene, CDR1 is MDHEN and CDR2 is SYDVKM. The CDR3 region is CASSPPPGGGNTEAFF. The CDR3 nucleotides read TGTGCCAGCAGTCCACCCCCAGGGGGTGGCAACACTGAAGCTTTCTTT.

This rearrangement joins TRBV4-3 to TRBJ2-1; D is ambiguous. The germline gives CDR1 LGHNA, CDR2 YSLEER. This CDR3 has 14 residues. V was trimmed by 0 bases and J by 12 bases, leaving 15 bases between them. The CDR3 sequence: CASSQEAQRSGQFF. CDR3 in DNA: TGCGCCAGCAGCCAAGAAGCCCAAAGGTCGGGGCAGTTCTTC.

The rearrangement uses TRBV4-2 and TRBJ2-2; D might be TRBD1 (6 bases). Germline lookup yields CDR1 LGHNA and CDR2 YNFKEQ. The CDR3 covers 17 residues. V lost 4 bases to trimming and J lost 6 bases, with 21 bases between them. The CDR3 loop is CASSPTTGSRLAGELFF. The CDR3 DNA reads as TGTGCCAGCAGCCCTACCACAGGGTCCAGGCTCGCCGGGGAGCTGTTTTTT.

V is TRBV4-1 and J is TRBJ2-3; 9 positions agree with TRBD2. Germline assignment: CDR1 MGHRA and CDR2 YSYEKL. The trim removed 0 bases at V and 4 bases at J, leaving 11 bases unmatched. The CDR3 loop spans 18 amino acids. The CDR3 nucleotides are TGCGCCAGCAGCCAAGATTCCGTTGGAGCGGGAGGTTCAGATACGCAGTATTTT. This gives the protein CASSQDSVGAGGSDTQYF.

The chain is built from TRBV11-2 and TRBJ2-3; TRBD1 matches at 9 bases. This CDR3 comprises 16 residues. The V gene's germline CDR1 is SGHAT and CDR2 FQNNGV. Trimming removed 6 bases from V and 4 bases from J; junction bases left unmatched: 11. CDR3 residues: CASSPPGDRAADTQYF. CDR3 nucleotide sequence: TGTGCCAGCAGTCCTCCGGGGGACAGGGCCGCAGATACGCAGTATTTT. Drawing the rest from reference TRBV11-2 and TRBJ2-3, the complete variable domain is EAGVAQSPRYKIIEKRQSVAFWCNPISGHATLYWYQQILGQGPKLLIQFQNNGVVDDSQLPKDRFSAERLKGVDSTLKIQPAKLEDSAVYLCASSPPGDRAADTQYFGPGTRLTVL.

The gene calls are TRBV5-1 and TRBJ2-3; 9 bases are a match to TRBD1. V lost 1 base and J lost 3; bases outside the gene matches: 9. CDR1 SGHRS and CDR2 YFSETQ come from the germline V gene. This CDR3 is 17 amino acids long. CDR3 nucleotide sequence: TGCGCCAGCAGCTTGCGTGTCGCGGGACAGGGAACAGATACGCAGTATTTT. Residues: CASSLRVAGQGTDTQYF. Full variable domain (remainder filled in from reference TRBV5-1 and TRBJ2-3): KAGVTQTPRYLIKTRGQQVTLSCSPISGHRSVSWYQQTPGQGLQFLFEYFSETQRNKGNFPGRFSGRQFSNSRSEMNVSTLELGDSALYLCASSLRVAGQGTDTQYFGPGTRLTVL.

The rearrangement uses TRBV2 and TRBJ2-1; 15 nucleotides match TRBD2. Germline V gives CDR1 SNHLY, CDR2 FYNNEI. J lost 5 bases, V lost 5 bases, and 1 base had no gene match. The CDR3 has 15 amino acids. The CDR3 region has the DNA TGTGCCAGCAGTCGGACTAGCGGGGGGGACAATGAGCAGTTCTTC. This codes for CASSRTSGGDNEQFF.

The chain recombines TRBV11-3 with TRBJ2-5, with no clear D. CDR1 and CDR2 (germline): SGHNT, YENEEA. The CDR3 loop spans 12 amino acids. V was pared by 4 bases and J by 3 bases, with 6 bases between. In nucleotides, the CDR3 is TGTGCCAGCAGCTACAACGAAGAGACCCAGTACTTC. It yields the protein CASSYNEETQYF.

The chain has TRBV30 and TRBJ1-2; unclear D gene. Germline assignment: CDR1 GTSNPN and CDR2 SVGIG (reference sequence). Trimming shortened V by 2 bases and J by 2 bases, and 12 bases separated the two germline ends. The CDR3 is 14 amino acids. DNA of the CDR3: TGTGCCTGGAGTCCTGGGCTGGGAAACTATGGCTACACCTTC. Translating gives CAWSPGLGNYGYTF.